This T cell receptor (beta chain) was observed in a study of T cell changes during pregnancy in multiple sclerosis. The CDR3 has 16 amino acids. Germline V CDR1 and CDR2: MNHNY, SVGAGI (reference sequence). Deletions cut 4 bases from V and 4 bases from J, with 17 bases between. TCRdb keeps only in-frame clones here, not all; method: immunoSEQ multiplex PCR. The data contain around 60,000 clones, about 90% of them singletons. The clonotype was recovered from a female donor in good health, enrolled as a control in a pregnancy study. This specimen consisted of CD4+ T cells from peripheral blood mononuclear cells, obtained after pregnancy. The chain employs TRBV6-6 and TRBJ2-1, with D perhaps matching TRBD2 (6 bases). CDR3 residues: CASSSPPGVLYNEQFF. In DNA form, the CDR3 reads TGTGCCAGCAGTTCCCCCCCGGGGGTACTTTACAATGAGCAGTTCTTC.